The 14 T cell receptor beta chains listed next were all sequenced from one sample in a study of CD8+CD57+ T cells in acquired aplastic anemia. All patients picked for sequencing had shown, by flow cytometry, an expansion of CD8+CD57+ cells. It was genomic DNA that served as the template for profiling TCR beta VDJ and CDR3. TCRdb analysed the reads with MiXCR anew, one entry per CDR3 protein. Altogether about 200,000 distinct CDR3 sequences are present, about half being singletons, with the ten largest covering 20%. The specimen was sorted CD4+, CD8+, or CD8+CD57+ T cells (not recorded which) from PBMCs. The receptors stem from a human donor with aplastic anemia.

This clonotype has only a few counts. This may be a read error, as it is one base from a much larger clone. The rearrangement joins TRBV12-3 or TRBV12-4 to TRBJ1-2; 7 positions agree with TRBD1. V lost 8 bases to trimming and J lost 8 bases; unmatched junction nucleotides: 14. The CDR3 consists of 14 residues. Here the CDR3 DNA reads TGTGCCAGCGGTTCCGGAGGGGGCATACAAGGCTACACCTTC. It codes for CASGSGGGIQGYTF.

The chain couples TRBV7-2 to TRBJ2-7, with 8 bases aligning to TRBD2. The length of the CDR3 is 17 residues. Germline V gene data show CDR1 as SGHTA and CDR2 as FQGNSA. Trimming cost V 7 bases and J 5 bases; bases outside gene matches: 19. The CDR3 loop reads CASTPSRTGTRSHEQYF. The CDR3 region has the DNA TGTGCCAGCACCCCCTCGAGAACCGGGACTAGGAGCCACGAGCAGTACTTC.

J is TRBJ2-7 and V is TRBV2; D possibly corresponds to TRBD2 (6 bases). The germline V and J ends were trimmed by 2 bases and 5 bases, with 19 bases remaining between them. The CDR3 has 16 amino acids. Germline V CDR1 and CDR2: SNHLY, FYNNEI. The CDR3 spells CASSEPAGSLGHEQYF. In DNA form, the CDR3 reads TGTGCCAGCAGTGAACCTGCGGGAAGCTTGGGCCACGAGCAGTACTTC.

This clonotype appeared many times. The chain couples TRBV6-1 to TRBJ2-7, with D perhaps matching TRBD1 (5 bases). Germline-derived CDR1 and CDR2 are MNHNS and SASEGT. This CDR3 is 15 amino acids long. V was shortened by 4 bases and J by 0 bases, with 13 bases between the two germline ends. This CDR3 is CASSARQQISYEQYF. The CDR3 DNA sequence: TGTGCCAGCAGTGCCCGACAGCAGATCTCCTACGAGCAGTACTTC.

The chain couples TRBV2 to TRBJ2-5, with 10 bases matching TRBD2. CDR3 length: 16 amino acids. V lost 3 bases and J lost 2; bases outside the gene matches: 6. Germline V gene data show CDR1 as SNHLY and CDR2 as FYNNEI. CDR3 amino acids: CASSEGGTSVQETQYF. CDR3 DNA sequence: TGTGCCAGCAGTGAGGGGGGGACTAGCGTGCAAGAGACCCAGTACTTC.

This clonotype occurred many times. This rearrangement joins TRBV5-8 to TRBJ2-7, with D unresolved. Germline V gives CDR1 SGHTS, CDR2 YDEGEE. V was clipped by 0 bases and J by 6 bases, with 13 bases between them. There are 14 residues in the CDR3. The CDR3 DNA reads as TGTGCCAGCAGCTTGGTATCAGTAGGGTCCGAGCAGTACTTC. It encodes CASSLVSVGSEQYF.

The table lists this clonotype with many counts. The chain joins TRBV5-1 to TRBJ2-7; 7 bases map to TRBD2. CDR3 length: 15 residues. V dropped 2 bases and J dropped 3; count of bases not matched to a gene: 8. Per the germline V gene, CDR1 is SGHRS and CDR2 is YFSETQ. The CDR3 loop is CASSFLGGGSYEQYF. The CDR3 DNA sequence: TGCGCCAGCAGCTTTTTGGGCGGGGGTAGCTACGAGCAGTACTTC.

This clonotype occurred many times. CDR3 loop: CASSIDLSRDYGYTF. Written as DNA, the CDR3 is TGTGCCAGTAGTATAGATCTATCCAGGGACTATGGCTACACCTTC. V gene TRBV19 combines with J gene TRBJ1-2; possible D gene TRBD1, 5 bases. Germline assignment: CDR1 LNHDA and CDR2 SQIVND (reference sequence). The CDR3 is 15 residues long. With 0 bases removed from V and 3 bases from J, the gap between germline ends came to 11 bases.

This clonotype was seen ten or more times. The gene calls are TRBV15 and TRBJ2-1; tentative D call: TRBD2 (6 bases). V was pared by 5 bases and J by 6 bases, with 14 bases between. The germline CDR1 and CDR2 sequences are LNHNV and YYDKDF (reference sequence). This CDR3 contains 14 residues. The CDR3 reads CATSPPTSGNEQFF. In DNA, the CDR3 is TGTGCCACCAGCCCGCCGACTAGTGGCAATGAGCAGTTCTTC.

The V gene is TRBV29-1, the J gene TRBJ1-2; 12 nucleotides align to TRBD1. This CDR3 contains 14 residues. Trimming cost V 3 bases and J 4 bases; bases outside gene matches: 3. CDR1 is SQVTM, CDR2 ANQGSEA, per germline. The chain's CDR3 is CSVEGTGGFYGYTF. As DNA, the CDR3 is TGCAGCGTTGAGGGGACAGGGGGCTTCTATGGCTACACCTTC.

This clonotype was detected ten times or more. This chain joins TRBV20-1 and TRBJ2-5; 7 positions agree with TRBD1. This CDR3 spans 14 amino acids. Trimming took 1 base from V and 6 from J; bases not matched to a gene: 8. Germline CDR1 DFQATT, CDR2 SNEGSKA (reference sequence). CDR3 in DNA: TGCAGTGCTAGAGTACGGTCGACAGGGAAGACCCAGTACTTC. This codes for CSARVRSTGKTQYF.

Many counts were recorded for this clonotype. This chain links TRBV12-3 or TRBV12-4 with TRBJ1-2; no reliable D call. Trimming took 10 bases from V and 0 from J, leaving 18 bases between them. The CDR3 is made up of 15 amino acids. The DNA of the CDR3 is TGTGCCACCAACAGAGGGCGCCTAGCTAACTATGGCTACACCTTC. It yields the protein CATNRGRLANYGYTF.

This clonotype was counted ten times or more. The rearrangement uses TRBV5-6 and TRBJ1-2; D not certain. V gave up 0 bases and J gave up 4 bases, with 13 bases separating them. Germline values: CDR1 SGHDT, CDR2 YYEEEE. The CDR3 contains 15 residues. CDR3 amino acids: CASSLVGRDTYGYTF. The DNA for the CDR3 is TGTGCCAGCAGCTTGGTAGGGCGGGATACCTATGGCTACACCTTC.

The V gene is TRBV20-1, the J gene TRBJ2-5, with D possibly matching TRBD2 (7 bases). The DNA end lines up better with TRBJ2-7; the J call may be wrong. The CDR3 is 15 residues long. Germline V lookup: CDR1 DFQATT, CDR2 SNEGSKA (reference sequence). In DNA, the CDR3 is TGCAGTGCTACGGGAGGTGCAGGGACATCCTACGAGCAGTACTTC. It encodes CSATGGAGTSYEQYF.